This TCR beta chain is drawn from a study of human T cells and chemical hapten exposure. One entry per CDR3 protein, called by TCRdb with MiXCR from the RACE reads. The table has roughly 69,000 distinct CDR3 sequences, 10% seen once. This clonotype was observed a few times. This CDR3 has 15 residues. Per germline, CDR1 LGHDT and CDR2 YNNKEL (reference sequence). Trimming removed 0 bases from V and 4 bases from J, with 10 bases in between. Documented time point: patch test 2, 6 weeks after DPC sensitization. Treatment reported: therapeutic diphenylcyclopropenone sensitization with weekly scalp DPC. The sample here was whole blood, taken in connection with sensitization to the hapten diphenylcyclopropenone (DPC). The receptor's source is a woman between 45 and 60 years old with alopecia areata. Some clones in this sample may be carry-over from other donors' samples. The J gene is TRBJ1-5, the V gene TRBV3-1; D is uncertain. CDR3 DNA: TGTGCCAGCAGCCAAGATCGGCTACCAAATCAGCCCCAGCATTTT. Protein sequence: CASSQDRLPNQPQHF.